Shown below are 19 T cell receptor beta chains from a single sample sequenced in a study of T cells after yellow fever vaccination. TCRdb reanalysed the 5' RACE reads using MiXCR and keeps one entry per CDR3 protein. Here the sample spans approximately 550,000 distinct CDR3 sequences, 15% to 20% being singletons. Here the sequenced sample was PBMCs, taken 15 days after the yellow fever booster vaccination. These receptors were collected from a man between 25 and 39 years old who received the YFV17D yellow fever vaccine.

The CDR3 spells CSVVAGGTDTQYF. For the CDR3, the DNA is TGCAGCGTTGTAGCGGGAGGCACAGATACGCAGTATTTT. The rearrangement uses TRBV29-1 and TRBJ2-3; 9 nucleotides match TRBD2. The CDR3 loop spans 13 amino acids. With V trimmed by 4 bases and J by 1 base, 0 bases remained unmatched. Germline values: CDR1 SQVTM, CDR2 ANQGSEA.

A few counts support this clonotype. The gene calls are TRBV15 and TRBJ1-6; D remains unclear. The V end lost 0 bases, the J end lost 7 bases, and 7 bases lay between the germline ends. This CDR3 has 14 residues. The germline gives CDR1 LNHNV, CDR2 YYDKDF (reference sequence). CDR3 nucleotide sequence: TGTGCCACCAGCAGAGATAAGGAAAATTCACCCCTCCACTTT. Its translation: CATSRDKENSPLHF. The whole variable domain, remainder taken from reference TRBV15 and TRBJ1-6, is DAMVIQNPRYQVTQFGKPVTLSCSQTLNHNVMYWYQQKSSQAPKLLFHYYDKDFNNEADTPDNFQSRRPNTSFCFLDIRSPGLGDTAMYLCATSRDKENSPLHFGNGTRLTVT.

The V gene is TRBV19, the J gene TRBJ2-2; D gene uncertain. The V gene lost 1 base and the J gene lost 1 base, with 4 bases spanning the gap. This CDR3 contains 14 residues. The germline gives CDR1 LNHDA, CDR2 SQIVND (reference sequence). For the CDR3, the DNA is TGTGCCAGTAGTATAGTGCGGAACACCGGGGAGCTGTTTTTT. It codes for CASSIVRNTGELFF.

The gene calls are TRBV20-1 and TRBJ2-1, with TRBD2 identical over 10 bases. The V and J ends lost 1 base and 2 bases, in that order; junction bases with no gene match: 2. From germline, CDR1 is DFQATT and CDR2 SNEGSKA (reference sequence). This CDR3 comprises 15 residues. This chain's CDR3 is CSARVSGRTYNEQFF. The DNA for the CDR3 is TGCAGTGCTAGAGTTAGCGGGAGGACCTACAATGAGCAGTTCTTC.

This CDR3 is CASSYPIGGGRGNEQFF. The CDR3 nucleotides are TGTGCCAGCAGCTACCCTATTGGTGGCGGGAGAGGGAATGAGCAGTTCTTC. The V and J genes are TRBV7-2 and TRBJ2-1; 7 bases fit TRBD2. The germline V gene has CDR1 SGHTA and CDR2 FQGNSA. The CDR3 runs 17 residues. Unmatched junction bases numbered 16, after V lost 4 bases and J lost 7 bases.

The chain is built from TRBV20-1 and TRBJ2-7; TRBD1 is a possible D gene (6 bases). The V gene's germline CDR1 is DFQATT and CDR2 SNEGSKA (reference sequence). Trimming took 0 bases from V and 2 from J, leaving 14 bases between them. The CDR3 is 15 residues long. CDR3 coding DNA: TGCAGTGCTAGAGAAATTCAGGGGTCGCCCTACGAGCAGTACTTC. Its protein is CSAREIQGSPYEQYF.

This CDR3 reads CATGVAGNTDTQYF. The CDR3 nucleotides are TGTGCCACCGGAGTAGCGGGAAACACAGATACGCAGTATTTT. The V gene is TRBV10-3, the J gene TRBJ2-3, with 8 bases that match TRBD2. This CDR3 comprises 14 residues. Germline CDR1 and CDR2: ENHRY and SYGVKD. V lost 10 bases, J lost 2 bases, and 8 bases stayed unmatched.

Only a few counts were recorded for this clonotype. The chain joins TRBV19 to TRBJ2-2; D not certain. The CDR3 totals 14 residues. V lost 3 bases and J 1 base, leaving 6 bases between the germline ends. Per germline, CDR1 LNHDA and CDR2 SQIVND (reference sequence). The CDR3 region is CASSIRQNTGELFF. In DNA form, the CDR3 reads TGTGCCAGTAGTATTCGCCAGAACACCGGGGAGCTGTTTTTT.

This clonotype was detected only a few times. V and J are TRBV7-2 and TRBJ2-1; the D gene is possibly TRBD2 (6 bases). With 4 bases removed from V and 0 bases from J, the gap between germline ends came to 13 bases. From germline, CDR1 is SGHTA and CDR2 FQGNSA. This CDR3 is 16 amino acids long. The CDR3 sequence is CASSYIAESSYNEQFF. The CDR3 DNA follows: TGTGCCAGCAGCTACATAGCGGAAAGCTCCTACAATGAGCAGTTCTTC.

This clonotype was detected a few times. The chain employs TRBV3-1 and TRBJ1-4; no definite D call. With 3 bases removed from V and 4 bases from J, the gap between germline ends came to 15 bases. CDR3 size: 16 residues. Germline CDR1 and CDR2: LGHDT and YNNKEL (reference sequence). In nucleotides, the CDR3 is TGTGCCAGCAGCCAGGGTGTCCCACCAGTTAATGAAAAACTGTTTTTT. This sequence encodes CASSQGVPPVNEKLFF.

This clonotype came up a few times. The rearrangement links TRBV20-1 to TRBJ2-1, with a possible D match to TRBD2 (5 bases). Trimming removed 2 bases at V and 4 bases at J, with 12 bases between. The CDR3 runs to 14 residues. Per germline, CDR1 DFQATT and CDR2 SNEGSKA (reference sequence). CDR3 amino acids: CSARRETTYNEQFF. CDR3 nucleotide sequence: TGCAGTGCTAGACGGGAAACAACTTACAATGAGCAGTTCTTC.

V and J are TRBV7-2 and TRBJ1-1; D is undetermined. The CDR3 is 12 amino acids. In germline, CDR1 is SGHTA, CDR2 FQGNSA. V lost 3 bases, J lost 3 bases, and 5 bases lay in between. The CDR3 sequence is CASSFADTEAFF. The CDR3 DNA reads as TGTGCCAGCAGCTTTGCGGACACTGAAGCTTTCTTT.

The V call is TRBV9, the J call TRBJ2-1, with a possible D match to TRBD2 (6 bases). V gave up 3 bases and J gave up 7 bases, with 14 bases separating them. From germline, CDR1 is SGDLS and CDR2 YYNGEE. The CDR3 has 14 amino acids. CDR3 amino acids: CASSESGTVNEQFF. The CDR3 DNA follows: TGTGCCAGCAGCGAGTCCGGGACTGTAAATGAGCAGTTCTTC.

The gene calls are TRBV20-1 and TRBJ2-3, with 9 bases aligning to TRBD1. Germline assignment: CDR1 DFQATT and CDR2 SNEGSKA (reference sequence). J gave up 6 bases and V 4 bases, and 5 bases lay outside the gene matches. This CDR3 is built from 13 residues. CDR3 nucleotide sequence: TGCAGTGCTATTGGGACAGGGTCGGATACGCAGTATTTT. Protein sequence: CSAIGTGSDTQYF.

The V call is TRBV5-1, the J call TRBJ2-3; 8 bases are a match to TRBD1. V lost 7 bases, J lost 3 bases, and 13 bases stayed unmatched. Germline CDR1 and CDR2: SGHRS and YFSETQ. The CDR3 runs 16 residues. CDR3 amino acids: CASQTEPGGRTDTQYF. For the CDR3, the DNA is TGCGCCAGCCAAACTGAACCAGGGGGCAGGACAGATACGCAGTATTTT.

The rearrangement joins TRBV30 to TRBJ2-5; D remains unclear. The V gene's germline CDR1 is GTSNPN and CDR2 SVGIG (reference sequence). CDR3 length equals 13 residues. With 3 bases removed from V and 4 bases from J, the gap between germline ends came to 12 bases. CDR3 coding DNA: TGTGCCTGGAGCGACGTGCTTGGAGAGACCCAGTACTTC. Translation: CAWSDVLGETQYF.

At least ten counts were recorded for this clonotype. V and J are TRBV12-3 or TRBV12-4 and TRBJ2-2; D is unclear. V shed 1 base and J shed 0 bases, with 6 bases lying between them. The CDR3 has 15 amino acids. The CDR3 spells CASSLGRTNTGELFF. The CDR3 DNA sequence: TGTGCCAGCAGTTTAGGGCGGACGAACACCGGGGAGCTGTTTTTT.

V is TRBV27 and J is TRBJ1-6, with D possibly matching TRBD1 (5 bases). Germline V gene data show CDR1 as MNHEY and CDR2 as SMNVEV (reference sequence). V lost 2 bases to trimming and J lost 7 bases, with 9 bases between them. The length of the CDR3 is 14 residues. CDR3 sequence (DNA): TGTGCCAGCAGTTTAGGGACCGGGAATTCACCCCTCCACTTT. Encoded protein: CASSLGTGNSPLHF.

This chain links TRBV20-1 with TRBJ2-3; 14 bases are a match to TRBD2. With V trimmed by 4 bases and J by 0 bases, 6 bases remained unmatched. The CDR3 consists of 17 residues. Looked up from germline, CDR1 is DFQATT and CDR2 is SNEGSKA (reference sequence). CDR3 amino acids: CSATRWTSGGSTDTQYF. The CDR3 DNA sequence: TGCAGTGCTACCCGGTGGACTAGCGGGGGGAGCACAGATACGCAGTATTTT.